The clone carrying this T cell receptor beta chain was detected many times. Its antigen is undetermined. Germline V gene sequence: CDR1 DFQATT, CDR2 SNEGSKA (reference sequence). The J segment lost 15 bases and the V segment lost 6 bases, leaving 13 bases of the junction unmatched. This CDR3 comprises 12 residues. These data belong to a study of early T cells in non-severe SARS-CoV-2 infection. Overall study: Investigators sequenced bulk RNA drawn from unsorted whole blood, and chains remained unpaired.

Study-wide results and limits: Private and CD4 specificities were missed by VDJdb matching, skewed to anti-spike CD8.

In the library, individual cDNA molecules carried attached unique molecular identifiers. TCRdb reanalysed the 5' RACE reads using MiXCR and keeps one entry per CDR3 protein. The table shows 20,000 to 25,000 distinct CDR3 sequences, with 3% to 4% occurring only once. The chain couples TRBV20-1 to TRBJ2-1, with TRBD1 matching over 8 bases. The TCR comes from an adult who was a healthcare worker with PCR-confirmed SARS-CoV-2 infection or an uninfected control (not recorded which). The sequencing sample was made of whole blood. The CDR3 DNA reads TGCAGTGCCCTAGGAGCCGGACAGGGTTTGTTCTTC. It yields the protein CSALGAGQGLFF.